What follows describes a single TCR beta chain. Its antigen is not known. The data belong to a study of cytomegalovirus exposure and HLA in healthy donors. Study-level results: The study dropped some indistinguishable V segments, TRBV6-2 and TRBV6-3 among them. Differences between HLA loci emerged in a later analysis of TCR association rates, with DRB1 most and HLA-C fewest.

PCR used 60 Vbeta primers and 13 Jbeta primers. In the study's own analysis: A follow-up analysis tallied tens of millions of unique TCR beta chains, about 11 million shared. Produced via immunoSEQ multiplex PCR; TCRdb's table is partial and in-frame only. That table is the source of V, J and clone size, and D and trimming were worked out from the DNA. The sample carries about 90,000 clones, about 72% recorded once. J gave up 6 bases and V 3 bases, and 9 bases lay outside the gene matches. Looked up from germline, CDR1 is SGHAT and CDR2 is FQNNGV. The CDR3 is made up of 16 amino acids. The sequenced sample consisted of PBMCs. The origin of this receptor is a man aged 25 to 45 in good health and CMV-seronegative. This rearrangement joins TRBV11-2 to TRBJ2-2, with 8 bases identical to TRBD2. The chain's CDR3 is CASSFESYGRAGELFF. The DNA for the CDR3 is TGTGCCAGCAGCTTTGAATCCTACGGGAGGGCCGGGGAGCTGTTTTTT.